A selection of T cell receptor beta chains follows, all from one sample in a study of blood T cell repertoires in COVID-19. Assay used: immunoSEQ multiplex PCR; TCRdb lists only in-frame clones, some missing. In the table there are about 160,000 clones, about 85% of which are singletons. Sequenced: peripheral blood. These receptors came from a man aged 55 to 69 who had recovered from COVID-19. The CDR3 runs from the conserved cysteine through the conserved F or W. The D gene is left open where the match is weak. Size is stated for part of the rows, as once, few or many counts, or as a class when the clone is expanded.

V gene	D gene	clone size	J gene	CDR3 DNA	CDR3 protein
TRBV6-1	-	-	TRBJ1-2	TGTGCCAGCAGTGAATTGTCAGGGAAGATTGGCTACACCTTC	CASSELSGKIGYTF
TRBV18	TRBD1	-	TRBJ2-3	TGTGCCAGCTCTCCCGGACAGGCGGACACGCAGTATTTT	CASSPGQADTQYF
TRBV25-1	-	-	TRBJ2-7	TGTGCCAGCAGTCCTCTGACAAGTGCCTCTTACGAGCAGTACTTC	CASSPLTSASYEQYF
TRBV6-1	-	-	TRBJ1-1	TGTGCCAGCAGTGAAGCTCCAGGGGTGAACACTGAAGCTTTCTTT	CASSEAPGVNTEAFF
TRBV5-1	TRBD1	-	TRBJ2-7	TGCGCCAGCAGCTTGAGGGACAGGGTCGAGCAGTACTTC	CASSLRDRVEQYF
TRBV29-1	-	-	TRBJ1-1	TGCAGCGTTGTGAAGGGTCGGGATGAAGCTTTCTTT	CSVVKGRDEAFF
TRBV18	-	-	TRBJ1-5	TGTGCCAGCTCACCAGAGGAAGGTCTCGCCCAGCATTTT	CASSPEEGLAQHF
TRBV12-3/TRBV12-4	-	once	TRBJ2-3	TGTGCCAGCAATCTTCAGGGCGTGGATACGCAGTATTTT	CASNLQGVDTQYF
TRBV5-1	TRBD2	-	TRBJ2-5	TGCGCCAGCGGACGAGGGGACCGGGGGGTAGAGACCCAGTACTTC	CASGRGDRGVETQYF
TRBV9	-	-	TRBJ2-3	TGTGCCAGCAGCGTAGGGATCCAGGGCGGAGATACGCAGTATTTT	CASSVGIQGGDTQYF
TRBV11-2	-	-	TRBJ2-5	TGTGCCAGCAGCTTAGAAGGGGATAGGGGGGAGACCCAGTACTTC	CASSLEGDRGETQYF
TRBV25-1	TRBD1	once	TRBJ1-2	TGTGCCAGCAGTGGCGAGACAGGGGAAAGCTATGGCTACACCTTC	CASSGETGESYGYTF
TRBV7-3	-	-	TRBJ2-7	TGTGCCAGCAGCTTAGAGGGATCCGAGCAGTACTTC	CASSLEGSEQYF
TRBV20-1	TRBD1	-	TRBJ1-4	TGCAGTGCTAGTCCGGGACAGGGGGCGACTTCTAATGAAAAACTGTTTTTT	CSASPGQGATSNEKLFF
TRBV6-5	-	-	TRBJ1-2	TGTGCCAGTCGCCCAGGGCCCTACTATGGCTACACCTTC	CASRPGPYYGYTF
TRBV15	-	-	TRBJ2-3	TGTGCCACCAGCAGAGACCTAAGCACAGATACGCAGTATTTT	CATSRDLSTDTQYF
TRBV11-2	-	few	TRBJ1-2	TGTGCCAGCAGCTTAGGCAGACTTGACTATGGCTACACCTTC	CASSLGRLDYGYTF
TRBV7-3	-	once	TRBJ1-3	TGTGCCAGCAGCAGGGGAACCGGAAACACCATATATTTT	CASSRGTGNTIYF
TRBV18	TRBD2	-	TRBJ2-3	TGTGCCAGCTCACCACTCCCGGGACTAGCGGGGGGGCCGTCAGATACGCAGTATTTT	CASSPLPGLAGGPSDTQYF
TRBV6-5	TRBD2	-	TRBJ2-1	TGTGCCAGCAGTTACTCGACTAGCGGGCATAATGAGCAGTTCTTC	CASSYSTSGHNEQFF
TRBV7-3	TRBD2	-	TRBJ2-1	TGTGCCAGCAGCGCCCAGGCGGTGTGGGGGGAGGGTGAGCAGTTCTTC	CASSAQAVWGEGEQFF
TRBV7-3	TRBD1	-	TRBJ2-1	TGTGCCAGCAGCGCCCGGGACAGGGGTAGCGATGAGCAGTTCTTC	CASSARDRGSDEQFF
TRBV5-1	TRBD1	-	TRBJ1-4	TGCGCCAGCAGCCCCGGGACAGGGAATGAAAAACTGTTTTTT	CASSPGTGNEKLFF